The 20 T cell receptor beta chains presented below share a single source sample, sequenced in a study of identifying expanded T cells in peripheral blood. Sequenced by immunoSEQ multiplex PCR; TCRdb stores in-frame clones only, minus some. There are some 78,000 clones in the sample; 84% occur only once, and around 19% lies in the top ten. Sequenced material: blood. These receptor sequences come from a person aged 18-70 years in good health.

The chain is built from TRBV6-1 and TRBJ1-2; TRBD1 aligns across 7 bases. Germline assignment: CDR1 MNHNS and CDR2 SASEGT. J was trimmed by 3 bases and V by 4 bases; bases with no gene match: 5. There are 14 residues in the CDR3. The DNA for the CDR3 is TGTGCCAGCAGTGTGGCAGGGGGGGACTATGGCTACACCTTC. Its protein product is CASSVAGGDYGYTF.

This clone was found once. J is TRBJ2-3 and V is TRBV29-1; 9 bases map to TRBD1. Looked up from germline, CDR1 is SQVTM and CDR2 is ANQGSEA. The CDR3 covers 14 residues. V shed 0 bases and J 8 bases; nucleotides not matched to a gene: 6. CDR3 amino acids: CSVEDRDRVTTQYF. The CDR3 DNA reads as TGCAGCGTTGAAGACCGGGACAGGGTGACTACGCAGTATTTT.

J is TRBJ1-2 and V is TRBV27; D perhaps matches TRBD1 (6 bases). This CDR3 has 14 amino acids. Germline V gene lookup returns CDR1 MNHEY and CDR2 SMNVEV (reference sequence). V was trimmed by 6 bases and J by 4 bases, leaving 15 bases between them. In nucleotides, the CDR3 is TGTGCCAGCAGCCTTTACAGGGAGTCCTATGGCTACACCTTC. This codes for CASSLYRESYGYTF.

This clone was picked up a small number of times. The rearrangement joins TRBV14 to TRBJ2-7; D gene unclear. V shed 4 bases and J shed 3 bases, with 4 bases lying between them. Looked up from germline, CDR1 is SGHDN and CDR2 is FVKESK. The CDR3 runs 11 residues. The CDR3 DNA reads TGTGCCAGCAGCCTTTACTACGAGCAGTACTTC. Its protein is CASSLYYEQYF. Looking up the rest from reference TRBV14 and TRBJ2-7 gives the full variable domain: EAGVTQFPSHSVIEKGQTVTLRCDPISGHDNLYWYRRVMGKEIKFLLHFVKESKQDESGMPNNRFLAERTGGTYSTLKVQPAELEDSGVYFCASSLYYEQYFGPGTRLTVT.

In the case of this clone: The same CDR3 arises from other DNA sequences in this sample as well. V usage is TRBV11-2 and J usage is TRBJ2-7; TRBD2 matches 7 bases. The CDR3 extends over 14 amino acids. The V gene's germline CDR1 is SGHAT and CDR2 FQNNGV. V gave up 1 base and J gave up 0 bases; unmatched junction bases: 0. CDR3 amino acids: CASSLGGSSYEQYF. DNA of the CDR3: TGTGCCAGCAGCTTAGGCGGGAGCTCCTACGAGCAGTACTTC.

The rearrangement joins TRBV18 to TRBJ2-5; D possibly corresponds to TRBD2 (6 bases). With 6 bases removed from V and 0 bases from J, the gap between germline ends came to 11 bases. CDR3 length: 14 residues. CDR1 and CDR2 (germline): KGHSH, LQKENI. CDR3 nucleotide sequence: TGTGCCAGCTCCCAGGAGGGCTACCAAGAGACCCAGTACTTC. Its protein product is CASSQEGYQETQYF.

This clone has only one observation. The chain combines TRBV18 with TRBJ2-7; tentatively, D is TRBD1 or TRBD2 (5 bases each). CDR3 length equals 14 residues. Germline V gene lookup returns CDR1 KGHSH and CDR2 LQKENI. Trimming removed 2 bases at V and 3 bases at J, with 11 bases between. The CDR3 DNA follows: TGTGCCAGCTCACCAGCAGGGACCTACTACGAGCAGTACTTC. Protein product: CASSPAGTYYEQYF.

The V call is TRBV28, the J call TRBJ2-1; D is unresolved. Trimming shortened V by 5 bases and J by 0 bases, and 11 bases separated the two germline ends. Per germline, CDR1 MDHEN and CDR2 SYDVKM. The CDR3 is made up of 15 amino acids. CDR3 loop: CASSPRRYSYNEQFF. CDR3 coding DNA: TGTGCCAGCAGTCCCAGGCGCTACTCCTACAATGAGCAGTTCTTC.

The chain employs TRBV27 and TRBJ1-5; 9 nucleotides match TRBD1. The CDR3 is made up of 14 amino acids. Germline loops: CDR1 MNHEY, CDR2 SMNVEV (reference sequence). With V trimmed by 4 bases and J by 6 bases, 4 bases remained unmatched. CDR3 DNA: TGTGCCAGCAGTTATGACAGGGGGGGTCAGCCCCAGCATTTT. It specifies CASSYDRGGQPQHF.

The chain links TRBV7-9 to TRBJ2-1; 8 nucleotides align to TRBD2. The CDR3 loop spans 15 amino acids. Germline V gene sequence: CDR1 SEHNR, CDR2 FQNEAQ (reference sequence). The V segment lost 3 bases and the J segment 3 bases; nucleotides outside the gene matches: 4. As DNA, the CDR3 is TGTGCCAGCAGCTTTAGCGGGGACAACTACAATGAGCAGTTCTTC. Amino acids: CASSFSGDNYNEQFF. The full variable domain, completed using reference TRBV7-9 and TRBJ2-1, is DTGVSQNPRHKITKRGQNVTFRCDPISEHNRLYWYRQTLGQGPEFLTYFQNEAQLEKSRLLSDRFSAERPKGSFSTLEIQRTEQGDSAMYLCASSFSGDNYNEQFFGPGTRLTVL.

The CDR3 sequence: CATVSEGQQFF. The CDR3 nucleotides are TGTGCTACGGTTTCCGAAGGACAGCAGTTCTTC. The genes are TRBV7-7 and TRBJ2-1; D is undetermined. Germline V CDR1 and CDR2: SSHAT, FNYEAQ (reference sequence). This CDR3 spans 11 amino acids.

The chain recombines TRBV7-6 with TRBJ2-7, with D possibly matching TRBD1 (5 bases). Germline V gene lookup returns CDR1 SGHVS and CDR2 FNYEAQ. Trimming stripped 5 bases from V and 2 bases from J, with 22 bases between. The CDR3 loop spans 17 amino acids. CDR3 protein: CASSLGRGQTDTYEQYF. The DNA for the CDR3 is TGTGCCAGCAGCCTAGGCCGCGGACAAACCGATACCTACGAGCAGTACTTC.

The chain recombines TRBV2 with TRBJ1-5; no clear D gene. Germline assignment: CDR1 SNHLY and CDR2 FYNNEI. The CDR3 has 15 amino acids. The germline V and J ends were trimmed by 3 bases and 3 bases, with 12 bases remaining between them. CDR3 in amino acids: CASSDEGAYNQPQHF. The DNA of the CDR3 is TGTGCCAGCAGTGATGAGGGAGCTTACAATCAGCCCCAGCATTTT. The full variable domain, in which reference TRBV2 and TRBJ1-5 provide the parts outside the CDR3, is EPEVTQTPSHQVTQMGQEVILRCVPISNHLYFYWYRQILGQKVEFLVSFYNNEISEKSEIFDDQFSVERPDGSNFTLKIRSTKLEDSAMYFCASSDEGAYNQPQHFGDGTRLSIL.

V gene TRBV5-1 combines with J gene TRBJ2-7, with 8 positions matching TRBD1. V lost 3 bases to trimming and J lost 2 bases; unmatched junction nucleotides: 7. Germline V gives CDR1 SGHRS, CDR2 YFSETQ. CDR3 size: 15 residues. Here the CDR3 DNA reads TGCGCCAGCAGCTCGGGACAGGTTTATCCCTACGAGCAGTACTTC. Translation: CASSSGQVYPYEQYF.

V is TRBV7-3 and J is TRBJ2-3, with D perhaps TRBD2 (6 bases). The CDR3 sequence is 16 residues long. The V end lost 6 bases, the J end lost 1 base, and 17 bases lay between the germline ends. Germline CDR1 and CDR2: SGHTA and FQGTGA. DNA for the CDR3: TGTGCCAGCAGGGCGGCGGGAAACCCTGGCACAGATACGCAGTATTTT. Encoded protein: CASRAAGNPGTDTQYF. The full variable domain, rest sourced from reference TRBV7-3 and TRBJ2-3, is GAGVSQTPSNKVTEKGKYVELRCDPISGHTALYWYRQSLGQGPEFLIYFQGTGAADDSGLPNDRFFAVRPEGSVSTLKIQRTERGDSAVYLCASRAAGNPGTDTQYFGPGTRLTVL.

The chain carries TRBV7-3 and TRBJ2-7, with TRBD1 identical over 7 bases. V lost 5 bases, J lost 2 bases, and 6 bases stayed unmatched. The CDR3 has 14 amino acids. Germline V gene lookup returns CDR1 SGHTA and CDR2 FQGTGA. CDR3 loop: CASSPSGTAYEQYF. The CDR3 DNA follows: TGTGCCAGCAGCCCATCCGGGACAGCCTACGAGCAGTACTTC.

This clone came up many times. The junction departs from the called germline gene at one end, perhaps through a read error. This chain joins TRBV6-1 and TRBJ1-4; D not resolved. The CDR3 is 10 residues long. From germline, CDR1 is MNHNS and CDR2 SASEGT. CDR3 protein: CASSEGHPCF. The DNA for the CDR3 is TGTGCCAGCAGTGAAGGACATCCGTGTTTT.

This chain joins TRBV6-5 and TRBJ2-5; D perhaps matches TRBD1 (6 bases). Deletions cut 9 bases from V and 1 base from J, with 12 bases between. Germline V gene data show CDR1 as MNHEY and CDR2 as SVGAGI. The CDR3 consists of 13 residues. DNA for the CDR3: TGTGCCAGTAGAGGACAGATCCAAGAGACCCAGTACTTC. It encodes CASRGQIQETQYF.

The V call is TRBV7-2, the J call TRBJ1-5; no clear D gene. CDR3 length equals 16 residues. Trimming pared 3 bases from V and 0 bases from J, leaving 12 bases between. Germline V gives CDR1 SGHTA, CDR2 FQGNSA. DNA for the CDR3: TGTGCCAGCAGCTTTATGGCTGATTATAGCAATCAGCCCCAGCATTTT. This gives the protein CASSFMADYSNQPQHF.

This clone was recorded once. This sequence joins TRBV7-3 and TRBJ2-6; D unresolved. The CDR3 totals 15 residues. The V gene's germline CDR1 is SGHTA and CDR2 FQGTGA. V was cut by 5 bases and J by 0 bases, with 8 bases left in between. The CDR3 region has the DNA TGTGCCAGCAGCCCCGCCCTCTCTGGGGCCAACGTCCTGACTTTC. Protein product: CASSPALSGANVLTF. The complete variable domain, with remaining parts taken from reference TRBV7-3 and TRBJ2-6, reads GAGVSQTPSNKVTEKGKYVELRCDPISGHTALYWYRQSLGQGPEFLIYFQGTGAADDSGLPNDRFFAVRPEGSVSTLKIQRTERGDSAVYLCASSPALSGANVLTFGAGSRLTVL.